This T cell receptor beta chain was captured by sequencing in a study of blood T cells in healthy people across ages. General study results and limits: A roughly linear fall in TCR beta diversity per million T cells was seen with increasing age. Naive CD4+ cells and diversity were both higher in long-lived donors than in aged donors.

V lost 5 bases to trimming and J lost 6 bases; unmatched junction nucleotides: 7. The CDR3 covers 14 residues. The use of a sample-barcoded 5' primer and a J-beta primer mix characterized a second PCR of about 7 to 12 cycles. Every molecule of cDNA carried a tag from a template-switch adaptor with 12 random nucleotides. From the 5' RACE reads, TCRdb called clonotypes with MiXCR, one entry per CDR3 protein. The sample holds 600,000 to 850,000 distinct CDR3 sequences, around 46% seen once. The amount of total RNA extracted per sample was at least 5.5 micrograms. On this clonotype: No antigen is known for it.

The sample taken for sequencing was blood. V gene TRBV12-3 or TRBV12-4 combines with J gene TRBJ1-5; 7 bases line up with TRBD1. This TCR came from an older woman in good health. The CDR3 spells CASSLRQGAQPQHF. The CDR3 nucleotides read TGTGCCAGCAGTCTCCGACAGGGAGCTCAGCCCCAGCATTTT.